Shown below are 9 T cell receptor beta chains from a single sample sequenced in a study of blood T cell repertoires in COVID-19. Sequenced by immunoSEQ multiplex PCR; TCRdb stores in-frame clones only, minus some. This table holds approximately 210,000 clones, 81% found once. The sample taken for sequencing was PBMCs or T cells enriched from blood (not recorded which). The receptors shown here come from a woman between 50 and 59 years old with acute COVID-19.

In the case of this clone: A read error may be the cause here, since a much bigger clone is one base away. The V and J genes are TRBV3-1 (or the pseudogene TRBV3-2) and TRBJ2-7, with D uncertain. Trimming stripped 6 bases from V and 0 bases from J, with 3 bases between. The CDR3 runs 11 residues. Germline CDR1 reads LGHDT; CDR2 reads YNNKEL (reference sequence). CDR3 loop: CASSRSYEQYF. In nucleotides, the CDR3 is TGTGCCAGCAGTCGCTCCTACGAGCAGTACTTC.

The genes are TRBV11-2 and TRBJ1-3, with D possibly TRBD1 on 6 matching bases. The CDR3 spans 14 residues. Germline CDR1 is SGHAT and CDR2 is FQNNGV. Trimming took 6 bases from V and 4 from J, leaving 13 bases between them. CDR3 sequence (DNA): TGTGCCAGCAGATCACAGGGATCCGGAAACACCATATATTTT. This gives the protein CASRSQGSGNTIYF.

This chain uses TRBV5-1 with TRBJ2-3; TRBD2 agrees at 11 bases. The V and J ends lost 3 bases and 0 bases, in that order; junction bases with no gene match: 6. Germline V lookup: CDR1 SGHRS, CDR2 YFSETQ. The CDR3 has 17 amino acids. For the CDR3, the DNA is TGCGCCAGCAGCTGGCGGACTAGCGGGCTGAGCACAGATACGCAGTATTTT. Encoded protein: CASSWRTSGLSTDTQYF.

The chain joins TRBV28 to TRBJ1-5; 8 nucleotides match TRBD1. This CDR3 is built from 15 residues. Per germline, CDR1 MDHEN and CDR2 SYDVKM. Trimming took 6 bases from V and 6 from J; bases not matched to a gene: 10. Written as DNA, the CDR3 is TGTGCCAGCAGATTACCCTCAGGGGGCGGTCAGCCCCAGCATTTT. It codes for CASRLPSGGGQPQHF.

The chain has TRBV14 and TRBJ1-1; D not resolved. V was trimmed by 6 bases and J by 7 bases, leaving 18 bases between them. This CDR3 contains 14 residues. Germline CDR1 and CDR2: SGHDN and FVKESK. This CDR3 reads CASRAFGLAGEAFF. In DNA, the CDR3 is TGTGCCAGCAGGGCTTTTGGGTTGGCGGGTGAAGCTTTCTTT.

The genes are TRBV6-5 and TRBJ2-1, with 9 bases that match TRBD2. CDR1 is MNHEY and CDR2 is SVGAGI in the germline V gene. This CDR3 is built from 15 residues. V gave up 7 bases and J gave up 2 bases; unmatched junction bases: 6. CDR3 protein: CASNTGLAAYNEQFF. CDR3 nucleotides: TGTGCCAGCAACACGGGACTAGCTGCCTACAATGAGCAGTTCTTC.

The genes are TRBV5-6 and TRBJ2-4; TRBD1 matches at 9 bases. The CDR3 contains 19 residues. Trimming at V came to 2 bases and at J to 0 bases, leaving 12 bases not matched to a gene. CDR1 and CDR2 (germline): SGHDT, YYEEEE. The CDR3 DNA follows: TGTGCCAGCAGCTTCCGGGACAGGGCCTTACCCCTAGCCAAAAACATTCAGTACTTC. It yields the protein CASSFRDRALPLAKNIQYF. Full variable domain (outside the CDR3, taken from reference TRBV5-6 and TRBJ2-4): DAGVTQSPTHLIKTRGQQVTLRCSPKSGHDTVSWYQQALGQGPQFIFQYYEEEERQRGNFPDRFSGHQFPNYSSELNVNALLLGDSALYLCASSFRDRALPLAKNIQYFGAGTRLSVL.

This chain links TRBV4-3 with TRBJ1-2, with D possibly matching TRBD1 (6 bases). The V and J ends lost 0 bases and 8 bases respectively, with 10 bases between them. Per the germline V gene, CDR1 is LGHNA and CDR2 is YSLEER. The CDR3 extends over 13 amino acids. CDR3 in amino acids: CASSQDLGAGYTF. In DNA, the CDR3 is TGCGCCAGCAGCCAAGATCTGGGGGCCGGCTACACCTTC.

J is TRBJ2-3 and V is TRBV15; TRBD2 matches 10 bases. The germline gives CDR1 LNHNV, CDR2 YYDKDF (reference sequence). CDR3 length: 16 amino acids. V lost 1 base to trimming and J lost 6 bases; unmatched junction nucleotides: 7. This CDR3 reads CATSRGASGGVDTQYF. Here the CDR3 DNA reads TGTGCCACCAGCAGAGGAGCTAGCGGGGGCGTGGATACGCAGTATTTT.